A single sample is the source of the 21 T cell receptor beta chains below, sequenced in a study of blood T cell repertoires in COVID-19. Some clones are missing from TCRdb's copy, which holds only in-frame ones; the method was immunoSEQ multiplex PCR. This table has about 400,000 clones, roughly 89% appearing once. Sequenced input: peripheral blood. These receptors came from a woman in her 30s with active or convalescent COVID-19.

This chain connects TRBV10-3 to TRBJ1-1; TRBD1 agrees at 7 bases. There are 14 residues in the CDR3. The V gene's germline CDR1 is ENHRY and CDR2 SYGVKD. V lost 6 bases to trimming and J lost 1 base; unmatched junction nucleotides: 5. CDR3 in DNA: TGTGCCATCAGAGACAGGGAAGAGAACACTGAAGCTTTCTTT. This encodes CAIRDREENTEAFF.

This clone was seen a single time. The chain links TRBV6-5 to TRBJ1-1, with D uncertain. The CDR3 is 12 residues long. With 0 bases removed from V and 6 bases from J, the gap between germline ends came to 5 bases. Germline V CDR1 and CDR2: MNHEY, SVGAGI. The CDR3 DNA sequence: TGTGCCAGCAGTTACTCGGGCTCTGAAGCTTTCTTT. This gives the protein CASSYSGSEAFF.

CDR3 amino acids: CASSLDSSTDTQYF. The CDR3 nucleotides read TGTGCCAGCAGCTTGGACAGTAGCACAGATACGCAGTATTTT. The rearrangement joins TRBV7-7 to TRBJ2-3, with D perhaps matching TRBD1 (6 bases). With 3 bases removed from V and 0 bases from J, the gap between germline ends came to 7 bases. The CDR3 contains 14 residues. Germline CDR1 reads SSHAT; CDR2 reads FNYEAQ (reference sequence).

The chain recombines TRBV13 with TRBJ2-1; D is ambiguous. Trimming pared 5 bases from V and 0 bases from J, leaving 11 bases between. Germline assignment: CDR1 PRHDT and CDR2 FYEKMQ (reference sequence). CDR3 length: 15 amino acids. The CDR3 nucleotides are TGTGCCAGCAGCCATGAGCTAAGCTCCTACAATGAGCAGTTCTTC. The encoded protein is CASSHELSSYNEQFF.

The genes are TRBV2 and TRBJ1-2; D gene unclear. Germline V gene lookup returns CDR1 SNHLY and CDR2 FYNNEI. Trimming took off 6 bases at V and 5 bases at J, with 19 bases between the two ends. The CDR3 covers 15 residues. Here the CDR3 DNA reads TGTGCCAGCAGCCTGGTTAGTGGGAGTCCTTATGGCTACACCTTC. Its protein product is CASSLVSGSPYGYTF.

This chain connects TRBV7-8 to TRBJ1-3; D is possibly TRBD1 (5 bases). This CDR3 is 17 amino acids long. Germline V lookup: CDR1 SGHVS, CDR2 FQNEAQ. V lost 4 bases, J lost 0 bases, and 16 bases lay in between. In nucleotides, the CDR3 is TGTGCCAGCAGCTCCCAGGGTGGGCCCTACTCTGGAAACACCATATATTTT. Amino acid sequence: CASSSQGGPYSGNTIYF.

This clone occurred once. The chain combines TRBV3-1 (or the pseudogene TRBV3-2) with TRBJ2-7; 13 bases fit TRBD2. The germline V gene encodes CDR1 LGHDT and CDR2 YNNKEL (reference sequence). The CDR3 runs to 15 residues. V shed 1 base and J 7 bases; nucleotides not matched to a gene: 4. The CDR3 region is CASSQGTSGSLEQYF. As DNA, the CDR3 is TGTGCCAGCAGCCAAGGGACTAGCGGGAGTTTGGAGCAGTACTTC.

This sequence joins TRBV4-2 and TRBJ2-1, with 13 bases that match TRBD2. Germline-derived CDR1 and CDR2 are LGHNA and YNFKEQ. The CDR3 is 17 residues long. With 4 bases clipped from V and 8 bases from J, the junction kept 11 bases outside the gene matches. CDR3 protein: CASSLLGTSGASHEQFF. For the CDR3, the DNA is TGTGCCAGCAGCCTACTCGGGACTAGCGGGGCCTCTCATGAGCAGTTCTTC.

The genes are TRBV29-1 and TRBJ2-7, with TRBD2 matching 11 bases. Germline V gives CDR1 SQVTM, CDR2 ANQGSEA. The CDR3 has 14 amino acids. V lost 7 bases, J lost 1 base, and 6 bases stayed unmatched. The CDR3 DNA sequence: TGCAGCGCGGAACTAGCGGGAGCTTCCTACGAGCAGTACTTC. This sequence encodes CSAELAGASYEQYF.

This chain joins TRBV3-1 (or the pseudogene TRBV3-2) and TRBJ1-6; 7 nucleotides line up with TRBD1. V lost 5 bases to trimming and J lost 7 bases; unmatched junction nucleotides: 2. Germline V gene data show CDR1 as LGHDT and CDR2 as YNNKEL (reference sequence). This CDR3 has 13 residues. CDR3 sequence: CASSGTVNSPLHF. The CDR3, as DNA: TGTGCCAGCAGCGGGACAGTAAATTCACCCCTCCACTTT.

The genes are TRBV11-2 and TRBJ2-7; D unresolved. Germline loops: CDR1 SGHAT, CDR2 FQNNGV. CDR3 size: 16 residues. V was cut by 2 bases and J by 3 bases, with 17 bases left in between. This chain's CDR3 is CASSLQADSSFYEQYF. In DNA form, the CDR3 reads TGTGCCAGCAGCTTACAGGCCGATTCCTCATTCTACGAGCAGTACTTC.

The chain combines TRBV11-2 with TRBJ1-2, with D perhaps matching TRBD1 (6 bases). The germline V and J ends were trimmed by 5 bases and 4 bases, with 14 bases remaining between them. This CDR3 region has 14 residues. Germline V gives CDR1 SGHAT, CDR2 FQNNGV. This CDR3 is CASSRGWGPYGYTF. The CDR3, as DNA: TGTGCCAGCAGCCGTGGGTGGGGGCCCTATGGCTACACCTTC.

The J gene is TRBJ2-1, the V gene TRBV19; D remains ambiguous. This CDR3 contains 13 residues. Germline loops: CDR1 LNHDA, CDR2 SQIVND (reference sequence). Trimming took off 1 base at V and 6 bases at J, with 7 bases between the two ends. The CDR3 spells CASSIALPNEQFF. DNA of the CDR3: TGTGCCAGTAGTATAGCACTCCCCAATGAGCAGTTCTTC.

The CDR3 protein is CSASLPSGGANEQYF. The DNA of the CDR3 is TGCAGTGCTAGTTTACCTAGCGGGGGGGCGAATGAGCAGTACTTC. The V call is TRBV20-1, the J call TRBJ2-7; 12 bases agree with TRBD2. Germline V gene sequence: CDR1 DFQATT, CDR2 SNEGSKA (reference sequence). V trimming: 3 bases; J trimming: 7 bases; junction bases outside the gene matches: 10. The CDR3 covers 15 residues.

CDR3: CAISAGTEAFF. Written as DNA, the CDR3 is TGTGCCATCAGCGCCGGTACTGAAGCTTTCTTT. This chain links TRBV10-3 with TRBJ1-1; D uncertain. CDR3 length: 11 residues. CDR1 ENHRY and CDR2 SYGVKD come from the germline V gene. V was pared by 6 bases and J by 5 bases, with 7 bases between.

The chain joins TRBV7-2 to TRBJ1-2; 10 bases align to TRBD1. With 6 bases clipped from V and 0 bases from J, the junction kept 7 bases outside the gene matches. The CDR3 sequence is 16 residues long. The germline V gene has CDR1 SGHTA and CDR2 FQGNSA. The CDR3 region has the DNA TGTGCCAGCAGTCTGACAGGGGGCGGGTCTAACTATGGCTACACCTTC. It specifies CASSLTGGGSNYGYTF.

This chain uses TRBV6-5 with TRBJ1-1; the D gene is possibly TRBD1 (5 bases). Trimming took off 7 bases at V and 5 bases at J, with 17 bases between the two ends. Germline assignment: CDR1 MNHEY and CDR2 SVGAGI. This CDR3 has 14 amino acids. Written as DNA, the CDR3 is TGTGCCAGCACTTTTGAAAGGGGTGCGACTGAAGCTTTCTTT. The encoded protein is CASTFERGATEAFF.

The chain uses TRBV4-1 and TRBJ2-3; 14 bases fit TRBD2. Losses at the gene ends were 3 bases for V and 1 base for J; bases not matched to a gene: 6. This CDR3 has 18 residues. The germline CDR1 and CDR2 sequences are MGHRA and YSYEKL. The CDR3 loop is CASSQGLAGVLGTDTQYF. CDR3 DNA sequence: TGCGCCAGCAGCCAGGGACTAGCGGGAGTCCTCGGCACAGATACGCAGTATTTT.

V is TRBV6-5 and J is TRBJ1-4; 7 bases align to TRBD1. The V segment lost 5 bases and the J segment 5 bases; nucleotides outside the gene matches: 8. The CDR3 is made up of 15 amino acids. Germline V gene lookup returns CDR1 MNHEY and CDR2 SVGAGI. The CDR3 coding sequence is TGTGCCAGCAGTCCCCGACAGGGCTCCAATGAAAAACTGTTTTTT. The encoded protein is CASSPRQGSNEKLFF.

The genes are TRBV19 and TRBJ1-2, with 12 bases identical to TRBD1. The V gene end was trimmed by 5 bases and the J gene end by 4 bases; junction bases not matched to a gene: 5. This CDR3 region has 15 residues. Germline loops: CDR1 LNHDA, CDR2 SQIVND (reference sequence). The CDR3 DNA reads TGTGCCAGTAGTTCCGGGACAGGGGGCGGCTATGGCTACACCTTC. Its protein product is CASSSGTGGGYGYTF.

The chain has TRBV30 and TRBJ2-7; D possibly corresponds to TRBD1 (6 bases). Germline V gives CDR1 GTSNPN, CDR2 SVGIG (reference sequence). The V gene lost 1 base and the J gene lost 3 bases, with 13 bases spanning the gap. CDR3 size: 14 residues. In DNA, the CDR3 is TGTGCCTGGAGTGGTTGGGACACGTACTACGAGCAGTACTTC. Amino acids: CAWSGWDTYYEQYF.